The 27 T cell receptor beta chains reported below all come from one sample, sequenced in a study of CD8 T cells in ankylosing spondylitis. From the 5' RACE reads, TCRdb called clonotypes with MiXCR, one entry per CDR3 protein. In the table there are fewer than 35,000 distinct CDR3 sequences, 13% to 15% of which are singletons. The material sequenced was blood. These receptor sequences come from a male donor with ankylosing spondylitis or in good health (not recorded which).

The V call is TRBV7-9, the J call TRBJ2-1; D is uncertain. V was cut by 5 bases and J by 6 bases, with 17 bases left in between. The CDR3 runs 15 residues. Germline values: CDR1 SEHNR, CDR2 FQNEAQ (reference sequence). CDR3 sequence: CASSRTTPGPNEQFF. The CDR3 DNA reads as TGTGCCAGCAGCAGAACTACCCCCGGCCCCAATGAGCAGTTCTTC.

This clonotype was counted a few times. The chain links TRBV7-2 to TRBJ1-1, with D possibly matching TRBD1 (5 bases). V lost 5 bases and J 4 bases, leaving 11 bases between the germline ends. The CDR3 consists of 13 residues. Germline CDR1 and CDR2: SGHTA and FQGNSA. As DNA, the CDR3 is TGTGCCAGCAGCCCCCGTAGGGGCACTGAAGCTTTCTTT. Translated: CASSPRRGTEAFF.

In this sample, this clonotype turned up a few times. The chain employs TRBV4-3 and TRBJ2-7; possible D gene TRBD2, 5 bases. V lost 1 base and J lost 6, with 13 bases in between. This CDR3 comprises 14 residues. Per the germline V gene, CDR1 is LGHNA and CDR2 is YSLEER. The CDR3 is CASSQGRGSSEQYF. In nucleotides, the CDR3 is TGCGCCAGCAGCCAAGGCCGGGGATCTTCCGAGCAGTACTTC.

The chain's CDR3 is CASRRDGPYTQYF. Here the CDR3 DNA reads TGTGCCAGTAGAAGGGACGGGCCATATACGCAGTATTTT. This chain joins TRBV19 and TRBJ2-3; D possibly matches TRBD1 or TRBD2 (5 bases each). The CDR3 consists of 13 residues. Germline V gene sequence: CDR1 LNHDA, CDR2 SQIVND (reference sequence). V was pared by 6 bases and J by 7 bases, with 14 bases between.

This clonotype was found a few times. The chain joins TRBV10-1 to TRBJ1-2; 8 bases are shared with TRBD1. Trimming took 6 bases from V and 6 from J; bases not matched to a gene: 3. CDR3 length: 12 residues. From germline, CDR1 is WNHNN and CDR2 SYGVQD (reference sequence). CDR3 residues: CASRTDRDGYTF. The CDR3 nucleotides are TGCGCCAGCAGGACGGACAGGGATGGCTACACCTTC.

This clonotype has at least ten counts. The J gene is TRBJ2-1, the V gene TRBV6-2 or TRBV6-3, with 10 bases identical to TRBD1. This CDR3 spans 14 amino acids. V dropped 4 bases and J dropped 7; count of bases not matched to a gene: 4. The germline CDR1 and CDR2 sequences are MNHEY and SVGEGT. CDR3: CASSWDRGENEQFF. The CDR3 coding sequence is TGTGCCAGCAGTTGGGACAGGGGTGAAAATGAGCAGTTCTTC.

In its sample, this clonotype was seen a few times. V and J are TRBV5-5 and TRBJ2-2; unclear D gene. The CDR3 extends over 14 amino acids. Germline CDR1 is SGHKS and CDR2 is YYEKEE (reference sequence). Trimming removed 0 bases from V and 7 bases from J, with 10 bases in between. The DNA for the CDR3 is TGTGCCAGCAGCTTGGGGCAGTCCGGCGGGGAGCTGTTTTTT. This translates into CASSLGQSGGELFF.

This clonotype was detected a few times. The rearrangement uses TRBV27 and TRBJ2-7, with D possibly TRBD1 on 6 matching bases. The CDR3 extends over 14 amino acids. Germline CDR1 reads MNHEY; CDR2 reads SMNVEV (reference sequence). V was shortened by 6 bases and J by 4 bases, with 16 bases between the two germline ends. CDR3 residues: CASSLRPGAYEQYF. The CDR3 nucleotides read TGTGCCAGCAGCTTGCGACCAGGGGCTTACGAGCAGTACTTC.

This clonotype was detected a few times. The chain recombines TRBV6-1 with TRBJ2-5; no clear D gene. This CDR3 is 14 amino acids long. Deletions cut 3 bases from V and 1 base from J, with 9 bases between. Germline V lookup: CDR1 MNHNS, CDR2 SASEGT. CDR3 residues: CASSDRAVQETQYF. The CDR3 coding sequence is TGTGCCAGCAGTGATCGGGCGGTCCAAGAGACCCAGTACTTC.

This clonotype was seen a few times. J is TRBJ2-5 and V is TRBV5-1, with D possibly TRBD2 on 7 matching bases. The ends were cut back, 3 bases at V and 2 bases at J, with 14 bases in the middle. Germline loops: CDR1 SGHRS, CDR2 YFSETQ. The CDR3 is 15 amino acids. The CDR3 coding sequence is TGCGCCAGCAGCTACCTCGGGGGGCGGCAAGAGACCCAGTACTTC. Translation gives CASSYLGGRQETQYF.

The chain carries TRBV25-1 and TRBJ2-2; 8 nucleotides line up with TRBD1. This CDR3 has 13 amino acids. J lost 3 bases, V lost 7 bases, and 1 base had no gene match. Per germline, CDR1 MGHDK and CDR2 SYGVNS. Written as DNA, the CDR3 is TGTGCCAGCACGGGACAGGACACCGGGGAGCTGTTTTTT. The encoded protein is CASTGQDTGELFF.

This clonotype turned up a few times. The chain has TRBV29-1 and TRBJ1-1; TRBD1 might be the D (5 bases). V lost 4 bases and J lost 1, with 13 bases in between. This CDR3 comprises 14 residues. Per germline, CDR1 SQVTM and CDR2 ANQGSEA. CDR3 protein: CSVVAGNRNTEAFF. As DNA, the CDR3 is TGCAGCGTTGTGGCAGGGAACCGGAACACTGAAGCTTTCTTT.

There are a few counts of this clonotype. The chain carries TRBV28 and TRBJ1-4; TRBD1 might be the D (5 bases). This CDR3 has 15 residues. CDR1 MDHEN and CDR2 SYDVKM come from the germline V gene. The germline V and J ends were trimmed by 2 bases and 5 bases, with 12 bases remaining between them. CDR3 DNA: TGTGCCAGCAGTTTAGGGGCAGGGTGGAATGAAAAACTGTTTTTT. It encodes CASSLGAGWNEKLFF. The whole variable domain, remainder taken from reference TRBV28 and TRBJ1-4, is DVKVTQSSRYLVKRTGEKVFLECVQDMDHENMFWYRQDPGLGLRLIYFSYDVKMKEKGDIPEGYSVSREKKERFSLILESASTNQTSMYLCASSLGAGWNEKLFFGSGTQLSVL.

This chain joins TRBV11-2 and TRBJ2-1, with a possible D match to TRBD1 (6 bases). CDR1 and CDR2 from the germline V gene are SGHAT and FQNNGV. Trimming shortened V by 0 bases and J by 5 bases, and 11 bases separated the two germline ends. The CDR3 is 15 amino acids. In DNA, the CDR3 is TGTGCCAGCAGCTTAGAGAGGGACACCCACAATGAGCAGTTCTTC. Protein sequence: CASSLERDTHNEQFF.

This clonotype was detected ten times or more. The J gene is TRBJ1-2, the V gene TRBV7-2; D gene unclear. Germline-derived CDR1 and CDR2 are SGHTA and FQGNSA. V was shortened by 5 bases and J by 5 bases, with 9 bases between the two germline ends. The CDR3 is made up of 12 amino acids. The CDR3 here is CASSDGPYGYTF. CDR3 bases: TGTGCCAGCAGCGACGGACCTTATGGCTACACCTTC.

This clonotype came up a few times. J is TRBJ2-7 and V is TRBV27; TRBD1 aligns across 9 bases. This CDR3 spans 14 amino acids. V shed 3 bases, J shed 7 bases, and the junction held 7 bases outside the gene matches. The germline CDR1 and CDR2 sequences are MNHEY and SMNVEV (reference sequence). The CDR3 spells CASSLRGTGTEQYV. For the CDR3, the DNA is TGTGCCAGCAGTTTGAGAGGGACAGGGACTGAGCAGTACGTC.

This clonotype was observed many times. This chain connects TRBV5-5 to TRBJ2-3, with TRBD1 matching 8 bases. Germline V gene lookup returns CDR1 SGHKS and CDR2 YYEKEE (reference sequence). The V and J ends lost 0 bases and 3 bases, in that order; junction bases with no gene match: 3. This CDR3 has 15 residues. The CDR3 nucleotides are TGTGCCAGCAGCTTGGGTGGACAGGGAACAGATACGCAGTATTTT. This gives the protein CASSLGGQGTDTQYF.

This chain joins TRBV25-1 and TRBJ1-4, with 8 bases identical to TRBD1. V dropped 3 bases and J dropped 3; count of bases not matched to a gene: 9. The CDR3 loop spans 17 amino acids. In germline, CDR1 is MGHDK, CDR2 SYGVNS. The CDR3 loop reads CASSDRPIQGANEKLFF. CDR3 DNA: TGTGCCAGCAGTGATCGACCGATACAGGGGGCTAATGAAAAACTGTTTTTT.

The rearrangement joins TRBV12-3 or TRBV12-4 to TRBJ2-6; possibly TRBD1 or TRBD2 for D (5 bases each). The germline V and J ends were trimmed by 1 base and 2 bases, with 6 bases remaining between them. This CDR3 has 15 residues. The chain's CDR3 is CASSLVGAGANVLTF. Written as DNA, the CDR3 is TGTGCCAGCAGTTTAGTGGGGGCTGGGGCCAACGTCCTGACTTTC.

This clonotype occurred a few times. The chain joins TRBV14 to TRBJ2-3, with a weak D call TRBD2 (6 bases). Between the trimmed V and J ends, which lost 1 base and 0 bases, there was a span of 8 bases. Germline CDR1 and CDR2: SGHDN and FVKESK. The CDR3 sequence is 15 residues long. The CDR3 spells CASSQVAGSTDTQYF. DNA for the CDR3: TGTGCCAGCAGCCAAGTTGCGGGGAGCACAGATACGCAGTATTTT.

Ten or more counts support this clonotype. V gene TRBV29-1 combines with J gene TRBJ2-1; D unresolved. Germline V lookup: CDR1 SQVTM, CDR2 ANQGSEA. Trimming pared 3 bases from V and 0 bases from J, leaving 9 bases between. CDR3 size: 14 residues. The CDR3 coding sequence is TGCAGCGTTGAGGGTCCGAGCTCCTACAATGAGCAGTTCTTC. Amino acid sequence: CSVEGPSSYNEQFF.

The chain is built from TRBV28 and TRBJ2-1, with D maybe TRBD1 (6 bases). This CDR3 comprises 14 residues. The V gene lost 5 bases and the J gene lost 1 base, with 9 bases spanning the gap. The germline gives CDR1 MDHEN, CDR2 SYDVKM. CDR3 loop: CASSEDSSYNEQFF. In nucleotides, the CDR3 is TGTGCCAGCAGTGAGGACAGTTCCTACAATGAGCAGTTCTTC.

The V gene is TRBV7-3, the J gene TRBJ2-1; 9 bases map to TRBD1. This CDR3 contains 15 residues. The junction had 7 bases not matched to a gene; V was cut back by 6 bases and J by 4 bases. Germline CDR1 SGHTA, CDR2 FQGTGA. The CDR3 DNA reads as TGTGCCAGCAGTCCCCCGGGACAGGGATACAATGAGCAGTTCTTC. Translated: CASSPPGQGYNEQFF.

This clonotype was observed a few times. The chain uses TRBV7-2 and TRBJ2-5; 11 nucleotides line up with TRBD2. Per the germline V gene, CDR1 is SGHTA and CDR2 is FQGNSA. V was clipped by 1 base and J by 4 bases; unmatched bases: 2. CDR3 length: 15 residues. This chain's CDR3 is CASSLGLAGLETQYF. The CDR3 nucleotides read TGTGCCAGCAGCTTAGGACTAGCGGGATTAGAGACCCAGTACTTC. The full variable domain, its missing parts supplied by reference TRBV7-2 and TRBJ2-5, is GAGVSQSPSNKVTEKGKDVELRCDPISGHTALYWYRQSLGQGLEFLIYFQGNSAPDKSGLPSDRFSAERTGGSVSTLTIQRTQQEDSAVYLCASSLGLAGLETQYFGPGTRLLVL.

This rearrangement joins TRBV5-6 to TRBJ2-1; D unresolved. The CDR3 has 14 amino acids. Germline V gene sequence: CDR1 SGHDT, CDR2 YYEEEE. V gave up 3 bases and J gave up 3 bases, with 10 bases separating them. The CDR3 region is CASSSRSRYNEQFF. CDR3 nucleotide sequence: TGTGCCAGCAGCTCCCGGTCCCGCTACAATGAGCAGTTCTTC.

The rearrangement uses TRBV12-3 or TRBV12-4 and TRBJ2-3; D is possibly TRBD1 or TRBD2 (5 bases each). The germline V and J ends were trimmed by 5 bases and 2 bases, with 17 bases remaining between them. The CDR3 has 16 amino acids. The CDR3 DNA reads as TGTGCCAGCAGTGAGGGATTGTCAGGGAACACAGATACGCAGTATTTT. Its protein product is CASSEGLSGNTDTQYF.

The V call is TRBV29-1, the J call TRBJ1-4; 9 nucleotides agree with TRBD1. Germline V gene sequence: CDR1 SQVTM, CDR2 ANQGSEA. This CDR3 has 14 residues. V trimming: 6 bases; J trimming: 4 bases; junction bases outside the gene matches: 6. For the CDR3, the DNA is TGCAGCGTCGGGGGGGGACAGGGTAATGAAAAACTGTTTTTT. It translates to CSVGGGQGNEKLFF.